Included here is one TCR beta chain sequence, with context. These data are taken from a study of shared clonotypes between healthy human individuals. The naive CD8 subset, CD45RO-negative cells positively selected for CCR7, excluded terminally differentiated effector memory CD45RA+ cells. V was shortened by 4 bases and J by 6 bases, with 14 bases between the two germline ends. The germline V gene encodes CDR1 SGHDT and CDR2 YYEEEE. This CDR3 region has 13 residues. Profiled with immunoSEQ multiplex PCR; TCRdb holds only in-frame clones, not every one. The table includes about 2,200,000 clones, roughly 91% detected once.

This TCR was recovered from a man between 18 and 35 years old in good health. Some clones in this sample may be carry-over from other donors' samples. The chain couples TRBV5-6 to TRBJ2-7; tentative D call: TRBD1 (7 bases). Sequenced sample: naive CD8+ T cells from PBMCs. CDR3 in DNA: TGTGCCAGCAGCGTAGGGACAGCGGGCGAGCAGTACTTC. It codes for CASSVGTAGEQYF.